One sample yielded the 13 T cell receptor beta chains listed below, sequenced in a study of shared clonotypes between healthy human individuals. Naive CD8 cells comprised CD45RO-negative, CCR7-positively selected cells, excluding terminally differentiated effector memory CD45RA+ cells. This table comes from immunoSEQ multiplex PCR, and its TCRdb copy is limited to in-frame clones, with some not included. The sample consists of some 2,000,000 clones, roughly 95% of them appearing once. Sequencing input: naive CD8+ T cells sorted from blood. These receptors all come from a man aged 18 to 29 in good health.

The chain links TRBV11-3 to TRBJ2-3; tentative D call: TRBD1 (5 bases). The CDR3 has 14 amino acids. V was pared by 2 bases and J by 4 bases, with 10 bases between. In germline, CDR1 is SGHNT, CDR2 YENEEA. Here the CDR3 reads CASSLYGAADTQYF. Here the CDR3 DNA reads TGTGCCAGCAGCTTATATGGGGCGGCAGATACGCAGTATTTT. Full variable domain (rest looked up from reference TRBV11-3 and TRBJ2-3): EAGVVQSPRYKIIEKKQPVAFWCNPISGHNTLYWYLQNLGQGPELLIRYENEEAVDDSQLPKDRFSAERLKGVDSTLKIQPAELGDSAVYLCASSLYGAADTQYFGPGTRLTVL.

The chain combines TRBV10-1 with TRBJ2-5; D is uncertain. CDR3 length equals 13 residues. Germline loops: CDR1 WNHNN, CDR2 SYGVQD (reference sequence). V was shortened by 6 bases and J by 1 base, with 9 bases between the two germline ends. DNA of the CDR3: TGCGCCAGCAGCTCCGGGTTCCAAGAGACCCAGTACTTC. This gives the protein CASSSGFQETQYF.

This chain joins TRBV6-1 and TRBJ2-7; no clear D gene. V gave up 2 bases and J gave up 0 bases, with 8 bases separating them. The germline CDR1 and CDR2 sequences are MNHNS and SASEGT. The CDR3 totals 14 residues. CDR3 residues: CASSEYFTSYEQYF. The CDR3 nucleotides read TGTGCCAGCAGTGAATATTTCACCTCCTACGAGCAGTACTTC.

This clone occurred once. The V call is TRBV13, the J call TRBJ2-2, with 9 nucleotides matching TRBD2. The CDR3 totals 14 residues. Germline V gene sequence: CDR1 PRHDT, CDR2 FYEKMQ (reference sequence). J gave up 7 bases and V 6 bases, and 6 bases lay outside the gene matches. CDR3 sequence reads: CASSLGLASGELFF. CDR3 sequence (DNA): TGTGCCAGCAGTCTGGGACTAGCTAGCGGGGAGCTGTTTTTT. The variable domain in full, with the rest retrieved from reference TRBV13 and TRBJ2-2, is AAGVIQSPRHLIKEKRETATLKCYPIPRHDTVYWYQQGPGQDPQFLISFYEKMQSDKGSIPDRFSAQQFSDYHSELNMSSLELGDSALYFCASSLGLASGELFFGEGSRLTVL.

The genes are TRBV4-1 and TRBJ1-1; TRBD1 matches at 7 bases. Trimming cost V 3 bases and J 3 bases; bases outside gene matches: 10. Germline V gene sequence: CDR1 MGHRA, CDR2 YSYEKL. The CDR3 sequence is 16 residues long. CDR3 sequence (DNA): TGCGCCAGCAGCCAGAGACCGACAGGGCCGGACACTGAAGCTTTCTTT. It yields the protein CASSQRPTGPDTEAFF.

The gene calls are TRBV13 and TRBJ1-1, with 7 bases that match TRBD1. Trimming cost V 5 bases and J 0 bases; bases outside gene matches: 12. Germline assignment: CDR1 PRHDT and CDR2 FYEKMQ (reference sequence). This CDR3 is built from 17 residues. The CDR3 sequence is CASSPSRLGGVNTEAFF. The CDR3 DNA reads as TGTGCCAGCAGCCCCAGCCGATTAGGGGGCGTGAACACTGAAGCTTTCTTT.

The J gene is TRBJ2-7, the V gene TRBV27; 9 bases are shared with TRBD1. This CDR3 has 14 amino acids. Germline V gene lookup returns CDR1 MNHEY and CDR2 SMNVEV (reference sequence). V lost 5 bases to trimming and J lost 9 bases; unmatched junction nucleotides: 11. CDR3 region: CASSPGTGWERQYF. The CDR3 DNA reads TGTGCCAGCAGTCCAGGGACAGGGTGGGAGAGGCAGTACTTC.

This sequence joins TRBV30 and TRBJ2-2; 7 nucleotides match TRBD2. Per the germline V gene, CDR1 is GTSNPN and CDR2 is SVGIG (reference sequence). The CDR3 totals 14 residues. V was clipped by 2 bases and J by 4 bases; unmatched bases: 4. CDR3 bases: TGTGCCTGGAGTTGGGTAGCGGGCACCGGGGAGCTGTTTTTT. As protein: CAWSWVAGTGELFF.

This chain joins TRBV25-1 and TRBJ1-2, with D possibly matching TRBD1 (5 bases). Looked up from germline, CDR1 is MGHDK and CDR2 is SYGVNS. V lost 3 bases and J lost 5, with 10 bases in between. The CDR3 contains 13 residues. The CDR3 protein is CASSDGGVYGYTF. In DNA, the CDR3 is TGTGCCAGCAGTGATGGGGGAGTTTATGGCTACACCTTC.

The rearrangement links TRBV6-5 to TRBJ1-5; D uncertain. Germline-derived CDR1 and CDR2 are MNHEY and SVGAGI. V gave up 7 bases and J gave up 6 bases, with 13 bases separating them. This CDR3 is built from 13 residues. Here the CDR3 reads CASNPPEGQPQHF. The CDR3 DNA reads as TGTGCCAGCAACCCACCCGAGGGTCAGCCCCAGCATTTT.

The chain recombines TRBV4-3 with TRBJ2-7, with 7 bases that match TRBD2. The germline V gene encodes CDR1 LGHNA and CDR2 YSLEER. This CDR3 is 14 amino acids long. Unmatched junction bases numbered 6, after V lost 2 bases and J lost 5 bases. CDR3 sequence (DNA): TGCGCCAGCAGCCAACTGACTAGCACCCACGAGCAGTACTTC. Amino acids: CASSQLTSTHEQYF.

J is TRBJ1-1 and V is TRBV2; 11 bases map to TRBD1. V shed 4 bases, J shed 0 bases, and the junction held 1 base outside the gene matches. CDR3 length: 15 amino acids. Germline V gene lookup returns CDR1 SNHLY and CDR2 FYNNEI. This chain's CDR3 is CASSGTGGVNTEAFF. The CDR3 DNA sequence: TGTGCCAGCAGTGGGACAGGGGGCGTGAACACTGAAGCTTTCTTT.

The chain is built from TRBV5-1 and TRBJ1-2; D is ambiguous. The CDR3 is made up of 20 amino acids. Germline CDR1 SGHRS, CDR2 YFSETQ. Trimming took off 5 bases at V and 5 bases at J, with 34 bases between the two ends. CDR3 DNA sequence: TGCGCCAGCAGGCGGAAGGCCGTGGATTCATCACTTAAGTTAGAATATGGCTACACCTTC. The encoded protein is CASRRKAVDSSLKLEYGYTF.